Below, 9 T cell receptor beta chains from the same sample are listed, as sequenced in a study of OX40 agonist ivuxolimab in advanced cancers. Sequencing used immunoSEQ multiplex PCR; TCRdb keeps in-frame clones, though not all of them. The sample gives some 58,000 clones, 91% of which show up once; around 1.8% is in the top ten. Sequencing was performed on CD4+ or CD8+ T cells sorted from blood, taken in a trial of the OX40 agonist ivuxolimab. Receptors originate from an adult with an advanced solid tumor such as melanoma, head and neck, liver or kidney cancer.

The V call is TRBV28, the J call TRBJ1-2, with TRBD1 identical over 10 bases. The CDR3 sequence is 15 residues long. Germline CDR1 and CDR2: MDHEN and SYDVKM. V shed 6 bases and J 8 bases; nucleotides not matched to a gene: 12. The CDR3 sequence: CASRAGQGELRGYTF. CDR3 nucleotide sequence: TGTGCCAGCAGGGCCGGACAGGGGGAGTTGCGGGGCTACACCTTC.

V usage is TRBV30 and J usage is TRBJ2-3; maybe TRBD2 (5 bases). Germline loops: CDR1 GTSNPN, CDR2 SVGIG (reference sequence). The CDR3 sequence is 15 residues long. The germline V and J ends were trimmed by 1 base and 0 bases, with 11 bases remaining between them. This CDR3 is CAWSAQRSSTDTQYF. The CDR3 DNA follows: TGTGCCTGGAGTGCCCAGCGGAGTAGCACAGATACGCAGTATTTT. The complete variable domain, with remaining parts taken from reference TRBV30 and TRBJ2-3, reads SQTIHQWPATLVQPVGSPLSLECTVEGTSNPNLYWYRQAAGRGLQLLFYSVGIGQISSEVPQNLSASRPQDRQFILSSKKLLLSDSGFYLCAWSAQRSSTDTQYFGPGTRLTVL.

This clone showed up just once. The J gene is TRBJ1-1, the V gene TRBV7-3; weak D call: TRBD1 (6 bases). The germline gives CDR1 SGHTA, CDR2 FQGTGA. The CDR3 length is 15 residues. V lost 5 bases, J lost 6 bases, and 19 bases lay in between. CDR3 loop: CASSHGGQGRAEAFF. CDR3 bases: TGTGCCAGCAGCCACGGTGGGCAGGGGAGGGCTGAAGCTTTCTTT.

The rearrangement uses TRBV5-1 and TRBJ2-1, with D possibly being TRBD2 (6 bases). The V gene's germline CDR1 is SGHRS and CDR2 YFSETQ. CDR3 length: 17 amino acids. Deletions cut 0 bases from V and 3 bases from J, with 16 bases between. The CDR3 spells CASSLAGEKDFYNEQFF. CDR3 sequence (DNA): TGCGCCAGCAGCTTGGCGGGAGAGAAGGATTTCTACAATGAGCAGTTCTTC.

The rearrangement links TRBV29-1 to TRBJ2-3, with 7 positions matching TRBD2. Germline V lookup: CDR1 SQVTM, CDR2 ANQGSEA. This CDR3 is 15 amino acids long. V shed 3 bases and J 5 bases; nucleotides not matched to a gene: 11. CDR3 coding DNA: TGCAGCGTTGATCGCGGGGGAAGTGGGGGAGATACGCAGTATTTT. Its protein is CSVDRGGSGGDTQYF.

Comments on this clone: Other DNA variants within this sample encode the same CDR3. The DNA of the CDR3 is TGTGCCAGTAGTTCCACTGGGAACACTGAAGCTTTCTTT. It encodes CASSSTGNTEAFF. The gene calls are TRBV19 and TRBJ1-1; D unclear. V gave up 5 bases and J gave up 1 base, with 8 bases separating them. The CDR3 totals 13 residues. The germline V gene has CDR1 LNHDA and CDR2 SQIVND (reference sequence).

This chain connects TRBV19 to TRBJ2-1; 8 bases align to TRBD1. The CDR3 contains 16 residues. Germline CDR1 and CDR2: LNHDA and SQIVND (reference sequence). V was clipped by 5 bases and J by 2 bases; unmatched bases: 8. The CDR3 nucleotides are TGTGCCAGTAGTGCCTCAGGGGGCGGCCCCTACAATGAGCAGTTCTTC. Amino acid sequence: CASSASGGGPYNEQFF. The full variable domain, rest sourced from reference TRBV19 and TRBJ2-1, is DGGITQSPKYLFRKEGQNVTLSCEQNLNHDAMYWYRQDPGQGLRLIYYSQIVNDFQKGDIAEGYSVSREKKESFPLTVTSAQKNPTAFYLCASSASGGGPYNEQFFGPGTRLTVL.

The V call is TRBV30, the J call TRBJ1-2; 7 nucleotides align to TRBD1. The CDR3 extends over 15 amino acids. CDR1 GTSNPN and CDR2 SVGIG come from the germline V gene (reference sequence). CDR3 DNA sequence: TGTGCAGAGCAAAAAGGGACAGCTGGGTCCTATGGCTACACCTTC. It yields the protein CAEQKGTAGSYGYTF.

Concerning this clone: Additional DNA sequences in this sample encode the identical CDR3. The chain uses TRBV18 and TRBJ1-1; D is unclear. The CDR3 is 13 amino acids. Trimming removed 0 bases at V and 5 bases at J, with 7 bases between. The germline V gene encodes CDR1 KGHSH and CDR2 LQKENI. The CDR3 nucleotides read TGTGCCAGCTCACCACCGGGAGGTACTGAAGCTTTCTTT. It encodes CASSPPGGTEAFF.